This record covers a single T cell receptor beta chain. The target antigen is unknown. Isolation of naive CD8 T cells was achieved by sorting on a CD8+CD4-CCR7+CD45RA+ phenotype. This sample is part of a study of molecular identifiers for immune sequencing clone quantification. Preparation methods for the bulk TCR libraries were those previously described, with listed TCR primers. MiXCR, run by TCRdb on the PCR reads, gives a single entry per CDR3 protein. The sample holds approximately 500,000 distinct CDR3 sequences, about 21% seen once. Study-wide results and limits: Clones that exceeded 20 RNA copies held over 99% of effector molecules, yet under 1% in naive cells.

CDR1 and CDR2 (germline): LGHDT, YNNKEL (reference sequence). Trimming cost V 4 bases and J 1 base, with 16 bases left between them. The CDR3 loop spans 17 amino acids. The chain combines TRBV3-1 with TRBJ2-2, with TRBD2 as a possible D gene (5 bases). The sample was naive CD8+ T cells from blood, with Jurkat cell RNA spiked in. Sample subset: FACS-sorted CD8+CD4-CCR7+CD45RA+ naive T cells. The clonotype was recovered from a human donor in good health. Some libraries in this study had Jurkat cell RNA spiked in. The CDR3: CASSPSVPGKNTGELFF. CDR3 DNA sequence: TGTGCCAGCAGCCCCTCAGTTCCGGGAAAGAACACCGGGGAGCTGTTTTTT.